The clone carrying this T cell receptor (beta chain) was counted many times. Its antigen is currently unknown. The sample comes from a study of regulatory T cells in long-lasting Graves disease. Through Arm-PCR of CDR3 regions and iRepertoire HTBI primers, TCR beta libraries were built. TCRdb fed the multiplex PCR reads into MiXCR, producing one record per CDR3 protein. Here the sample spans a few hundred thousand distinct CDR3 sequences, roughly a quarter being singletons. Trimming removed 3 bases from V and 14 bases from J, with 14 bases in between. CDR1 is SNHLY, CDR2 FYNNEI, per germline. The CDR3 totals 13 residues. Described time point: persistent/refractory GD, antithyroid drugs over 5 years with positive TRAb. PBMC-extracted RNA yielded the TCR library. Patient provenance is recorded as an endocrinology department in Xi'an, China. The EDTA tubes were filled with 8 to 9.5 milliliters of drawn peripheral blood.

Study-level results: The work looked only at peripheral blood and did not look at thyroid tissue. The TCR repertoire of persistent Graves' patients was less diverse than that of newly diagnosed ones.

This clonotype was obtained from a female donor with Graves disease. The chain couples TRBV2 to TRBJ1-6; D is unresolved. This specimen was peripheral blood mononuclear cells (PBMCs), taken when the disease was refractory, from a patient treated with antithyroid drugs. The CDR3 here is CASSEDSGLALHF. The CDR3 DNA sequence: TGTGCCAGCAGTGAGGACTCCGGATTAGCCCTCCACTTT.